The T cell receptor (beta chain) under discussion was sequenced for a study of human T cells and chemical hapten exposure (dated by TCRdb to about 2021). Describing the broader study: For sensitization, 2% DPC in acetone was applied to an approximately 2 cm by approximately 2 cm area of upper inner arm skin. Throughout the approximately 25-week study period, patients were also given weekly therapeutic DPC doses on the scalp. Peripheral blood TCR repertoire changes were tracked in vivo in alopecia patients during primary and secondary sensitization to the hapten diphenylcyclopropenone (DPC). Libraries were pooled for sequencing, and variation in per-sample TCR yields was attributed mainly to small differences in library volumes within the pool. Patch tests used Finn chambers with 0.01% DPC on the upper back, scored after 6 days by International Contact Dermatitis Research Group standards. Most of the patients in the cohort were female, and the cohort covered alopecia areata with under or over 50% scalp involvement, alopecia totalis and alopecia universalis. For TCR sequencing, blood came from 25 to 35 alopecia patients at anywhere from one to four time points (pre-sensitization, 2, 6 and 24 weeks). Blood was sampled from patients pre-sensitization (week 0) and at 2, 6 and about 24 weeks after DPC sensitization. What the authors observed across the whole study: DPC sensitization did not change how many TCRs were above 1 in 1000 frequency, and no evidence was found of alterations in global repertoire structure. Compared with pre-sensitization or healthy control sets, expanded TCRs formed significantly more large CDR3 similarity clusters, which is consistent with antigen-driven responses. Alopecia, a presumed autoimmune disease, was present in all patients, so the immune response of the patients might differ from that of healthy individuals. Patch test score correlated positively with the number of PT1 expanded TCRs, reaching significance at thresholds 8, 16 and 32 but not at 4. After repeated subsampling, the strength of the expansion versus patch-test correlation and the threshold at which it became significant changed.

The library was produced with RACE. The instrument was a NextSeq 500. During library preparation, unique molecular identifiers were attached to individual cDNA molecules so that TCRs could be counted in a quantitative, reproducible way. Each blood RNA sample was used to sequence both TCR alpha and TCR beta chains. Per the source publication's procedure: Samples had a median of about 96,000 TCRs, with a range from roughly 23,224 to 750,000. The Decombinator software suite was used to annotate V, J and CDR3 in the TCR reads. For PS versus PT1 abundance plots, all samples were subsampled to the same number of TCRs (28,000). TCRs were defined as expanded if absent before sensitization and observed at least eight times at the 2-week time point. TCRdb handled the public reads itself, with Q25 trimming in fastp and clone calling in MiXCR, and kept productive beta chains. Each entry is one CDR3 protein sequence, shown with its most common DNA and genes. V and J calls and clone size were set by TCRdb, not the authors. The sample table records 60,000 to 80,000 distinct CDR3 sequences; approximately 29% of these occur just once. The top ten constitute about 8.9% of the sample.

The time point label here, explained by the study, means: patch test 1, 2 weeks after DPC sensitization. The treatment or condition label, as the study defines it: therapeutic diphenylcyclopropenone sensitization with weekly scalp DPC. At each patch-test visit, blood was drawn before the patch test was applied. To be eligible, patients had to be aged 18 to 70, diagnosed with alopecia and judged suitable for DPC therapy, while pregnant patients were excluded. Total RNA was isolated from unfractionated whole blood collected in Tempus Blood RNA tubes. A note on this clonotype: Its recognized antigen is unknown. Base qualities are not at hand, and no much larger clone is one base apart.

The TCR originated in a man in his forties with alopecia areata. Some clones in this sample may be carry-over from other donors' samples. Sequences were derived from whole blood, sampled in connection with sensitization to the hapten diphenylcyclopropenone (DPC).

In nucleotides, the sequence is TGTGCCAGCTACTGGAGGGGCACTACTGGGGAGCAGTACTTC. This gives the protein CASYWRGTTGEQYF. The rearranged chain carries TRBV6-1 and TRBJ2-7; TRBD2 might be the D gene, on 6 matching bases. The CDR3 covers 14 residues, taking in both the cysteine and the phenylalanine. CDR3 DNA is the only sequence kept; it has 42 bases, read in frame from the first base. V sheds 8 bases and J sheds 7 bases, leaving 21 bases between their ends. From a lookup of the germline V gene, CDR1 and CDR2 are MNHNS and SASEGT.